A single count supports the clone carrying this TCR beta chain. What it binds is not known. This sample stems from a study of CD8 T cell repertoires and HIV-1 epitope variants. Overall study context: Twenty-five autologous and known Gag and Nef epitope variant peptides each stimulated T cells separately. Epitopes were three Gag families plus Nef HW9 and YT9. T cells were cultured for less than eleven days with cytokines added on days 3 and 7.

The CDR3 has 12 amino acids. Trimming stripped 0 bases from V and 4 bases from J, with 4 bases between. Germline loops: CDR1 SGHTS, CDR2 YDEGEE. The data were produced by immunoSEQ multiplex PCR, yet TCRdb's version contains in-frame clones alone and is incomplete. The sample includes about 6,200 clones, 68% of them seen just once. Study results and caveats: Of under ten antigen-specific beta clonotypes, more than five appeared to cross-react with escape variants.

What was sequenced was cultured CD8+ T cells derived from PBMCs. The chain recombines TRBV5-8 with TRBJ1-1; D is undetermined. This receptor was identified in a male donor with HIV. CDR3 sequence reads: CASSLGVTEAFF. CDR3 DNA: TGTGCCAGCAGCTTGGGGGTCACTGAAGCTTTCTTT.